The sequence of this T cell receptor beta chain was determined in a study of shared clonotypes between healthy human individuals. Deep-level settings were used for running the assay. On sorted subsets, replicate PCRs used roughly 190 ng DNA, or some 27,000 T cell genomes. Sequenced by immunoSEQ multiplex PCR; TCRdb stores in-frame clones only, minus some. The sample shows 2 million to 3 million clones, over 85% of them seen only once. Trimming removed 1 base at V and 5 bases at J, with 14 bases between. Germline CDR1 is SGDLS and CDR2 is YYNGEE. This CDR3 region has 15 residues. The chain links TRBV9 to TRBJ2-3; D might be TRBD1 (6 bases). The sequenced material came from naive CD4+ T cells from PBMCs. This sample's subset: CD45RA+ positively selected. The clonotype originates from a man aged 18-30 years in good health. Some clones in this sample may be carry-over from other donors' samples. This CDR3 is CASSVLGAERDTQYF. DNA for the CDR3: TGTGCCAGCAGCGTATTGGGGGCGGAAAGAGATACGCAGTATTTT.